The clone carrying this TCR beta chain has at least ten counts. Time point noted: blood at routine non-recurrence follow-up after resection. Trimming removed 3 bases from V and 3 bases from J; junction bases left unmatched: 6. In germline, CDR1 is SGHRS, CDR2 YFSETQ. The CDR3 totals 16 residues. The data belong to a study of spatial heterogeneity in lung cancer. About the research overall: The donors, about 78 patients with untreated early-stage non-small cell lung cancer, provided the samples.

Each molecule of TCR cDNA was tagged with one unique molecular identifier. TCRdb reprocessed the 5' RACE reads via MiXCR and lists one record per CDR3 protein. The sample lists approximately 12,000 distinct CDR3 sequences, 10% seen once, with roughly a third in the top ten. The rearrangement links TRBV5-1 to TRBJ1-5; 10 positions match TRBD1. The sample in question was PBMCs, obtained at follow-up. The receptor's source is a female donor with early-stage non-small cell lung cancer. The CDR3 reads CASSWDRGFHNQPQHF. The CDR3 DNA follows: TGCGCCAGCAGCTGGGACAGGGGATTTCACAATCAGCCCCAGCATTTT.